The rows below give T cell receptor beta chains drawn from one sample of a study of response to subunit inactivated influenza vaccine. TCRdb analysed the RT-PCR reads with MiXCR anew, one entry per CDR3 protein. The sample consists of 650,000 or so distinct CDR3 sequences, 11% to 15% of them appearing once. Sequencing used PBMCs from blood, obtained approximately 15 days before vaccination. Receptors originate from a man in his fifties who received an inactivated influenza vaccine. CDR3s include the opening cysteine and the closing phenylalanine or tryptophan. A D gene is named only where the DNA matches it firmly. Where a row states a size, it is once, few, many or the class of an expanded clone; other rows omit it.

TRBJ2-2 19 few TRBD2 TRBV4-3 TGCGCCAGCAGCCAAGAGAAGGTCCTAGCGGGGGATTGGACCGGGGAGCTGTTTTTT CASSQEKVLAGDWTGELFF
TRBJ2-3 15 many TRBD1 TRBV10-3 TGTGCCATCAGTGATGGGACAGGGGTCACAGATACGCAGTATTTT CAISDGTGVTDTQYF
TRBJ1-1 16 few TRBD1 TRBV7-6 TGTGCCAGCAGCTTAACTCAGGGGGCGCGGAACCTTGAAGCTTTCTTT CASSLTQGARNLEAFF
TRBJ2-7 14 few . TRBV10-3 TGTGCCATCAGTGATAAAGAGGGCACCTACGAGCAGTACTTC CAISDKEGTYEQYF
TRBJ2-3 24 few TRBD2 TRBV5-1 TGCGCCAGCAGCTTTAATTCCCTGCGGCGAGGACTAGCGGGGAAAGGTCACGGGGCAGATACGCAGTATTTT CASSFNSLRRGLAGKGHGADTQYF
TRBJ1-5 11 few . TRBV20-1 TGCAGTGCTACTCAGCTTGAGCCCCAGCATTTT CSATQLEPQHF
TRBJ2-7 14 many . TRBV5-1 TGCGCCAGCAGCCGATTTAACAGGGTTGACGAGCAGTACTTC CASSRFNRVDEQYF
TRBJ2-2 15 . . TRBV5-1 TGCGCCAGCAGCTTGCAGTTGGGGGCCACCGGGGAGCTGTTTTTT CASSLQLGATGELFF
TRBJ1-3 14 . . TRBV2 TGTGCCAGCAGTGAAGGCGGGTCCGGAAACACCATATATTTT CASSEGGSGNTIYF
TRBJ2-1 15 . TRBD1 TRBV20-1 TGCAGTGCTAGAGTCGGACAGGGCCGAAACAATGAGCAGTTCTTC CSARVGQGRNNEQFF
TRBJ2-1 15 . TRBD1 TRBV6-1 TGTGCCAGCAGTGGCCGGGACAGAAGACTTGGAGAGCAGTTCTTC CASSGRDRRLGEQFF
TRBJ2-7 13 many . TRBV7-9 TGTGCCAGCAGCTTAGACAGGCCCTACGAGCAGTACTTC CASSLDRPYEQYF
TRBJ2-2 15 many . TRBV7-9 TGTGCCAGCAGCCTACAGGGAGGCGCTCCCGGGGAGCTGTTTTTT CASSLQGGAPGELFF
TRBJ2-1 15 many TRBD1 TRBV5-1 TGCGCCAGCAGCTTTCAGGCCAGGGGGCTCAATGAGCAGTTCTTC CASSFQARGLNEQFF
TRBJ2-7 13 . . TRBV29-1 TGCAGCGTTGAAGGTCATGACTCCTACGAGCAGTACTTC CSVEGHDSYEQYF
TRBJ1-1 15 few . TRBV7-9 TGTGCCAGCAGTCTTAGTCGTGGCGATGGTACTGAAGCTTTCTTT CASSLSRGDGTEAFF
TRBJ2-3 14 . . TRBV6-2/TRBV6-3 TGTGCCAGCAACCAGAATTTGGGCACAGATACGCAGTATTTT CASNQNLGTDTQYF
TRBJ2-5 15 . . TRBV6-5 TGTGCCAGCAGTTACGTCTGGGGTGGCCAGGAGACCCAGTACTTC CASSYVWGGQETQYF
TRBJ2-7 15 . . TRBV9 TGTGCCAGCAGCGTATCGGGCGGGCAAGCCTACGAGCAGTACTTC CASSVSGGQAYEQYF
TRBJ2-7 13 once TRBD2 TRBV20-1 TGCAGTGCCCATCGGGGGGGTTCCTACGAGCAGTACTTC CSAHRGGSYEQYF
TRBJ2-1 15 . . TRBV2 TGTGCCAGCAGGATGGACCGAGGGGAATACAATGAGCAGTTCTTC CASRMDRGEYNEQFF
TRBJ2-1 17 few TRBD2 TRBV20-1 TGCAGTGCTAGAGATCATAGCGGGAGAGTTGCCTACAATGAGCAGTTCTTC CSARDHSGRVAYNEQFF
TRBJ1-5 17 . . TRBV19 TGTGCCAGTTCGCCCCAATGGCCAGCGTATAGCAATCAGCCCCAGCATTTT CASSPQWPAYSNQPQHF
TRBJ2-3 14 many TRBD2 TRBV12-3/TRBV12-4 TGTGCCAGCAGAGCTAGCGGGACAGCAGATACGCAGTATTTT CASRASGTADTQYF
TRBJ1-5 13 . . TRBV7-2 TGTGCCAGCAGCATAGATACAAATCAGCCCCAGCATTTT CASSIDTNQPQHF
TRBJ2-7 12 . . TRBV10-3 TGTGCCATCAGTGAGTCGACCTACGAGCAGTACTTC CAISESTYEQYF
TRBJ2-6 14 few . TRBV6-1 TGTGCCAGTAAGGAGGATTCTGGGGCCAACGTCCTGACTTTC CASKEDSGANVLTF
TRBJ1-2 14 many TRBD1 TRBV5-1 TGCGCCAGCAGCTCGGGACAGGAATTCTATGGCTACACCTTC CASSSGQEFYGYTF
TRBJ1-3 13 few . TRBV20-1 TGCAGTCCTCGGACGGGGGTCGGAAACACCATATATTTT CSPRTGVGNTIYF
TRBJ2-7 15 few . TRBV20-1 TGCAGTGCTAGAGACGGGACCACCGGTGGGGTCGAGCAGTACTTC CSARDGTTGGVEQYF
TRBJ1-5 14 few TRBD1 TRBV20-1 TGCAGTGCTAGGGGGACAGGGGGCGTTCAGCCCCAGCATTTT CSARGTGGVQPQHF
TRBJ2-3 14 few . TRBV28 TGTGCCAGCAGTTTAAGCTTGTTTTCGGATACGCAGTATTTT CASSLSLFSDTQYF
TRBJ2-2 16 few . TRBV12-3/TRBV12-4 TGTGCCAGCACGCTGGGGGGGCTAACGAACACCGGGGAGCTGTTTTTT CASTLGGLTNTGELFF
TRBJ2-2 16 . . TRBV5-1 TGCGCCAGCAGCTTGGGGCATACCGCGAACACCGGGGAGCTGTTTTTT CASSLGHTANTGELFF
TRBJ2-7 10 once . TRBV29-1 TGCAGCGTTGGGGGAGACGAGCAGTACTTC CSVGGDEQYF
TRBJ1-4 16 . . TRBV7-8 TGTGCCAGCAGCCCGGGGGCCGGCTCAACTAATGAAAAACTGTTTTTT CASSPGAGSTNEKLFF
TRBJ2-3 16 few . TRBV24-1 TGTGCCACCAGTGTTAGAAGGGACTTCTCCACAGATACGCAGTATTTT CATSVRRDFSTDTQYF
TRBJ2-2 17 few . TRBV6-2/TRBV6-3 TGTGCCAGCAGTTACAGTGGTGGGCAGGGCCGCGCTGGGGAGCTGTTTTTT CASSYSGGQGRAGELFF
TRBJ1-2 12 many . TRBV12-3/TRBV12-4 TGTGCCAGCAGCACCTCGTCCTATGGCTACACCTTC CASSTSSYGYTF
TRBJ1-5 13 many . TRBV12-3/TRBV12-4 TGTGCCAGCAGTTATGACATATATCAGCCCCAGCATTTT CASSYDIYQPQHF
TRBJ2-7 15 . TRBD2 TRBV25-1 TGTGCCAGCAGTGGGACTAGCGGGAAGGCGGGCGAGCAGTACTTC CASSGTSGKAGEQYF
TRBJ1-1 12 many TRBD1 TRBV29-1 TGCAGCGTTGCACAGGGGGGGACTGAAGCTTTCTTT CSVAQGGTEAFF
TRBJ2-3 16 few TRBD2 TRBV12-3/TRBV12-4 TGTGCCAGCAGTTCAACTAGCGGGTCTGGCACAGATACGCAGTATTTT CASSSTSGSGTDTQYF
TRBJ2-7 16 few TRBD2 TRBV7-2 TGTGCCAGCAGCTTAGACTGGACTAGCGGAACCTACGAGCAGTACTTC CASSLDWTSGTYEQYF
TRBJ2-5 14 . . TRBV10-3 TGTGCCATCAGTTCAGGGCCGCCCCAAGAGACCCAGTACTTC CAISSGPPQETQYF
TRBJ1-6 14 . TRBD1 TRBV18 TGTGCCAGCTCAGATGGGACAGATAATTCACCCCTCCACTTT CASSDGTDNSPLHF
TRBJ2-3 16 few TRBD2 TRBV3-1 TGTGCCAGCAGCCAATGGCTAGCGGGAGTCACAGATACGCAGTATTTT CASSQWLAGVTDTQYF
TRBJ2-1 15 . . TRBV11-2 TGTGCCAGCAGCTTAGGGCCAGGTATCTACAATGAGCAGTTCTTC CASSLGPGIYNEQFF
TRBJ2-2 15 . . TRBV3-1 TGTGCCAGCAGCCAAGCCGGGACAATTACCGGGGAGCTGTTTTTT CASSQAGTITGELFF
TRBJ2-2 14 few . TRBV5-5 TGTGCCAGCAGCCCCGACAGGTTTTCCGGGGAGCTGTTTTTT CASSPDRFSGELFF
TRBJ2-2 14 . . TRBV7-2 TGTGCCAGCAGGATGACAGGATACACCGGGGAGCTGTTTTTT CASRMTGYTGELFF
TRBJ2-7 12 few . TRBV29-1 TGCAGCGTTGAATCCAGTGCGTACGAGCAGTACTTC CSVESSAYEQYF
TRBJ1-1 15 few . TRBV6-1 TGTGCCACTAGGGGGAGGGGAAGGGGGAGCACTGAAGCTTTCTTT CATRGRGRGSTEAFF
TRBJ1-2 12 . . TRBV15 TGTGCCACCAGCAGGGAATACTATGGCTACACCTTC CATSREYYGYTF
TRBJ2-7 13 . . TRBV5-5 TGTGCCAGCAGCTTGGGACCCCTCCACGAGCAGTACTTC CASSLGPLHEQYF
TRBJ2-1 13 few . TRBV29-1 TGCAGCGCCGAATCGGACCAAAACAATGAGCAGTTCTTC CSAESDQNNEQFF
TRBJ1-2 22 many . TRBV21-1 TGTGCCAGCAGCTCGGACCGGAGTGGGCGCCTCTTCAGGGGAGGTCTCGGCTATGGCTACACCTTC CASSSDRSGRLFRGGLGYGYTF
TRBJ2-7 15 many TRBD2 TRBV12-3/TRBV12-4 TGTGCCAGCAGAAGGACTAGCGGGGGTCGTTCCGAGCAGTACTTC CASRRTSGGRSEQYF
TRBJ2-7 15 few . TRBV6-1 TGTGCCAGCAGCCCCGCAGGGTTTGGTTCCTACGAGCAGTACTTC CASSPAGFGSYEQYF